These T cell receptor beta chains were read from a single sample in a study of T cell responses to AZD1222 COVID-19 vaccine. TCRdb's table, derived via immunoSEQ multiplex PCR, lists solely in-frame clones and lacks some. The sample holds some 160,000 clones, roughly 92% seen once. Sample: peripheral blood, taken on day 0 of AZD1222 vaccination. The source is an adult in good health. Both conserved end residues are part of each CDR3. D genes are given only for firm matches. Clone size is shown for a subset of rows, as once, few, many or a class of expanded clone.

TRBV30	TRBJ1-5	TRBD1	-	TGTGCCTGGAGCCTTCGGACAGGTAGCCAGCCCCAGCATTTT	CAWSLRTGSQPQHF
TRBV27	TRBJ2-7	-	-	TGTGCCAGCAGTTACCGAAATTACTACGAGCAGTACTTC	CASSYRNYYEQYF
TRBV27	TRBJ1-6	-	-	TGTGCCAGCAGTCAATATGCATCAGGAGCACCCCTCCACTTT	CASSQYASGAPLHF
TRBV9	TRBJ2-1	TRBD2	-	TGTGCCAGCAGCGAGGGTAGCGGGATCTCCTACAATGAGCAGTTCTTC	CASSEGSGISYNEQFF
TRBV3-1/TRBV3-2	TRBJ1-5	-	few	TGTGCCAGCAGCCAAGATGGGGGCAGGAACCCCCAGCATTTT	CASSQDGGRNPQHF
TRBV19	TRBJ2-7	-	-	TGTGCCAGTAATGATATGATCGGGGGCGAGCAGTACTTC	CASNDMIGGEQYF
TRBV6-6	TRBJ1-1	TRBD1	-	TGTGCCAGCAGTTACGGATTAATGTCACAGGGGAGGGAAGCTTTCTTT	CASSYGLMSQGREAFF
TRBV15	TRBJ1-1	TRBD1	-	TGTGCCACCAGCACGGGACAGTACATGAACACTGAAGCTTTCTTT	CATSTGQYMNTEAFF
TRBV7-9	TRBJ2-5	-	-	TGTGCCAGCAGCCGGGACAGCCACCTGGGGGGTAAAGAGACCCAGTACTTC	CASSRDSHLGGKETQYF
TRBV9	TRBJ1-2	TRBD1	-	TGTGCCAGCAGCGCGGGACAGGGGGTTGGTGGCTACACCTTC	CASSAGQGVGGYTF